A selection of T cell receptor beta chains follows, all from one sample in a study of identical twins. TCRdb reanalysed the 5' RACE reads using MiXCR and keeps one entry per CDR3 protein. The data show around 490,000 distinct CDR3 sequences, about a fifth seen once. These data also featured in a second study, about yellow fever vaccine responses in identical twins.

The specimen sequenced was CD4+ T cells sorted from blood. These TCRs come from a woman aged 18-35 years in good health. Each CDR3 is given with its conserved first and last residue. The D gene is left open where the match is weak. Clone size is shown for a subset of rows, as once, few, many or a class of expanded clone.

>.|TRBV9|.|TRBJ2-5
TGTGCCAGCAGCGTAGGGGGGCTCCAAGAGACCCAGTACTTC
CASSVGGLQETQYF
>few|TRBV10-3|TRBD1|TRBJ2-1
TGTGCCATCAGAGACAGGGCAGGAAATGAGCAGTTCTTC
CAIRDRAGNEQFF
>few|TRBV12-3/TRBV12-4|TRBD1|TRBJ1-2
TGTGCCAGCAGTCCAGGACAGGGCCCTAACTATGGCTACACCTTC
CASSPGQGPNYGYTF
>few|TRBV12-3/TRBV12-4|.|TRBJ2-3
TGTGCCAGCAGTTTCTACAGGGTGAGCACAGATACGCAGTATTTT
CASSFYRVSTDTQYF
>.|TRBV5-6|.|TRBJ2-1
TGTGCCAGCAGCTTGGCTAGTTTTCCCTACAATGAGCAGTTCTTC
CASSLASFPYNEQFF
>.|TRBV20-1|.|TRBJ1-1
TGCAGTGCTACGGACATACCGATGAACACTGAAGCTTTCTTT
CSATDIPMNTEAFF
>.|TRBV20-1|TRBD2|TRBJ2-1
TGCAGTGCTCGTCAGGCGGGAGGACATGAGCAGTTCTTC
CSARQAGGHEQFF
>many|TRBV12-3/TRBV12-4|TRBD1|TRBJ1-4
TGTGCCAGCACCTTGGGACAGGGGATAACTAATGAAAAACTGTTTTTT
CASTLGQGITNEKLFF
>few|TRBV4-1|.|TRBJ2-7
TGCGCCAGCAGCCAAGATAGACAGAGCTCCTACGAGCAGTACTTC
CASSQDRQSSYEQYF
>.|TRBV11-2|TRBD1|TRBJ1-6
TGTGCCAGCAGCCGACAGGGTCCCAATTCACCCCTCCACTTT
CASSRQGPNSPLHF
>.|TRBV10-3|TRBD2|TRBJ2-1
TGTGCCATCAGTGAGTCGACGGTAGCGGGTTTTAATGAGCAGTTCTTC
CAISESTVAGFNEQFF
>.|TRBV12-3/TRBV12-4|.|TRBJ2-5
TGTGCCAGCACCCTGAGTGGTTCCGGAGAGACCCAGTACTTC
CASTLSGSGETQYF
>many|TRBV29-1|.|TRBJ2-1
TGCAGCGTTGTACGGGTCTACAATGAGCAGTTCTTC
CSVVRVYNEQFF
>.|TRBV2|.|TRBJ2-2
TGTGCCAGTACCCCATACACCGGGGAGCTGTTTTTT
CASTPYTGELFF
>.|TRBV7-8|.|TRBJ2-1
TGTGCCAGCAGGCGGTGGGGGACCGGAGTTGAGCAGTTCTTC
CASRRWGTGVEQFF
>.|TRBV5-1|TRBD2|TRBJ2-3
TGCGCCAGCAGCTTGGTGAGCGGGGGGAGCACAGATACGCAGTATTTT
CASSLVSGGSTDTQYF
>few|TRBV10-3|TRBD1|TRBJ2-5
TGTGCCATCAGCCCCGGACAGGCCCCAGAGACCCAGTACTTC
CAISPGQAPETQYF
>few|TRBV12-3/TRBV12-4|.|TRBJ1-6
TGTGCCAGCAGTTTTTCGGGGGATCGTAATTCACCCCTCCACTTT
CASSFSGDRNSPLHF
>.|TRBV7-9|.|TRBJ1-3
TGTGCCAGCAGCTTTGGGTTTCTTGGAAACACCATATATTTT
CASSFGFLGNTIYF
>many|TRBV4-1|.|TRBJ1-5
TGCGCCAGCAGCCAAGTTATCGGTCAGCCCCAGCATTTT
CASSQVIGQPQHF
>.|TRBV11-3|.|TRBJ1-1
TGTGCCAGCAGCGGAGAGGGCACTGAAGCTTTCTTT
CASSGEGTEAFF
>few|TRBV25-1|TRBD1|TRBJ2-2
TGTGCCAGCACTGGACAGGGGGGCACCGGGGAGCTGTTTTTT
CASTGQGGTGELFF
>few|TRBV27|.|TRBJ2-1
TGTGCCAGCAGTGTAAACCAGGGAATTGGCTACAATGAGCAGTTCTTC
CASSVNQGIGYNEQFF
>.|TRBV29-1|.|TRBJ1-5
TGCAGCGAGGTCGGGGCGGGATCTTTGCGCAATCAGCCCCAGCATTTT
CSEVGAGSLRNQPQHF
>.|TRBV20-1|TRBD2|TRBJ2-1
TGCAGTGCTAGATCGCTAGCGGGAGCCAATGAGCAGTTCTTC
CSARSLAGANEQFF
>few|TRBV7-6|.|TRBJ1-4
TGTGCCAGCAGCTTGCCTCGCGAAAAACTGTTTTTT
CASSLPREKLFF
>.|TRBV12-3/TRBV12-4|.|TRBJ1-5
TGTGCCAGCAGTGGCGGGCAGAATCAGCCCCAGCATTTT
CASSGGQNQPQHF
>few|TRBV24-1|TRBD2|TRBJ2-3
TGTGCCACCAGTGACCCGGGAAGCGGGATCGCCGGAGATACGCAGTATTTT
CATSDPGSGIAGDTQYF
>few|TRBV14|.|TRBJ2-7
TGTGCCAGCAAGGAGGGGGAGCAGTACTTC
CASKEGEQYF
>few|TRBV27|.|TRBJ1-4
TGTGCCAGCAGTTTACTTTCGGCAGCAAATGAAAAACTGTTTTTT
CASSLLSAANEKLFF